This TCR beta chain was recorded in a study of spatial heterogeneity in lung cancer. Whole-study findings and limits: Tumoral mutation counts were tracked by counts of expanded intratumoral alpha and beta TCRs.

Time point: sample taken at primary tumor resection. Material for sequencing was whole RNA from tumor, nontumor lung or frozen PBMC, left unsorted. One entry per CDR3 protein, called by TCRdb with MiXCR from the 5' RACE reads. Of over 5,000 distinct CDR3 sequences in the sample, approximately 15% were seen once. By proportion, this clonotype is medium-sized. Its antigen remains unidentified. This CDR3 is built from 16 residues. With V trimmed by 6 bases and J by 0 bases, 8 bases remained unmatched. CDR1 is DFQATT and CDR2 is SNEGSKA in the germline V gene (reference sequence). The specimen was lung tumor tissue, collected at surgery. This sequence originates from a male donor with early-stage non-small cell lung cancer. The chain links TRBV20-1 to TRBJ2-1, with 10 bases fitting TRBD2. CDR3 coding DNA: TGCAGTGCCCCCGGGACTAGCGACGACTCCTACAATGAGCAGTTCTTC. This codes for CSAPGTSDDSYNEQFF.